This T cell receptor beta chain comes out of a study of CD8+ T cells in alopecia areata. General study results and limits: Alopecia totalis/universalis scalp especially showed more expanded CD8+ clones than normal scalp.

This CDR3 contains 13 residues. The germline V gene has CDR1 GTSNPN and CDR2 SVGIG (reference sequence). V dropped 2 bases and J dropped 8 bases, with 12 bases sitting between them. Alopecia areata patients gave lesional scalp punch biopsies and peripheral blood samples. T lymphocytes (CD4+ and CD8+) were sorted from PBMCs. As regards this clone: Its specificity is not known.

The sequencing template was cDNA reverse transcribed from extracted RNA. The table came from immunoSEQ multiplex PCR; TCRdb's copy has only in-frame clones and leaves some out. The sample holds approximately 130,000 clones, around 50% seen once. This chain connects TRBV30 to TRBJ1-4; no definite D call. What was sequenced was NKG2D-low CD8+ T cells sorted from blood. The TCR comes from a human donor with alopecia areata. The CDR3 DNA reads as TGTGCCTGGAGTCTGACCGAGGCCGAAAAACTGTTTTTT. Translation gives CAWSLTEAEKLFF.